This T cell receptor beta chain is drawn from a study of blood T cell repertoires in COVID-19. Overall study context: In each case, the material was cDNA or gDNA derived from T cells, B-cell-depleted T cells, or PBMCs.

This clone was counted a single time. Per the study methods: By means of reference gene primer amplification, nucleated cell counts were estimated. Method: immunoSEQ multiplex PCR; TCRdb's copy keeps in-frame clones and lacks some. V and J calls and clone size come straight from that table; D and trimming were deduced from the DNA. The sample lists around 250,000 clones; approximately 86% were seen once. What was sequenced was peripheral blood. This receptor was obtained from a young woman with acute or convalescent COVID-19.

Here the CDR3 reads CASSSLTGNYGYTF. In nucleotides, the CDR3 is TGTGCCAGCAGTTCTCTAACAGGGAACTATGGCTACACCTTC. The J gene is TRBJ1-2, the V gene TRBV28, with D perhaps TRBD1 (6 bases). V lost 4 bases and J 2 bases, leaving 11 bases between the germline ends. CDR3 size: 14 residues. CDR1 and CDR2 (germline): MDHEN, SYDVKM.